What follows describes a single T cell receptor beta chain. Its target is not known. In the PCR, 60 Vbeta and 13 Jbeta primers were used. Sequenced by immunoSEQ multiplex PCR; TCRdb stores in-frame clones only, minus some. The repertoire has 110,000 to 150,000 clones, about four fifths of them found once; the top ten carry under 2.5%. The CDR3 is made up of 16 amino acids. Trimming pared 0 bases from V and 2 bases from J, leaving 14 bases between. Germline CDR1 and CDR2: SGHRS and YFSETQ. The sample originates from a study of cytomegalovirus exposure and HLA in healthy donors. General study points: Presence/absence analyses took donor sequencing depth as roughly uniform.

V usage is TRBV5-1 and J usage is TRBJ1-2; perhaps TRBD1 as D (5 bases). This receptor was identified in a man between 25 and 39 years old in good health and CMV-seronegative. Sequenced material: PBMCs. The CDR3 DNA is TGCGCCAGCAGCTTGGATGGTATGACAGTCAACTATGGCTACACCTTC. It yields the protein CASSLDGMTVNYGYTF.